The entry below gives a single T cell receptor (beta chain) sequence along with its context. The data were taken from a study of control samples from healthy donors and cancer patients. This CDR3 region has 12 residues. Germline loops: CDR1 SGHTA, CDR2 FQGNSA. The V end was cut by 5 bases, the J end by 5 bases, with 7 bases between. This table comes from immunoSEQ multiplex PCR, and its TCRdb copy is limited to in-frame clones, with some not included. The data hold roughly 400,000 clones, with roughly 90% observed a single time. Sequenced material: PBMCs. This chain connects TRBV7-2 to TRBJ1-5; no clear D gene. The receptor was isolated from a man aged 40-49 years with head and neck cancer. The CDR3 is CASSLLDQPQHF. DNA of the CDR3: TGTGCCAGCAGCCTCCTCGATCAGCCCCAGCATTTT.